The 6 T cell receptor beta chains given below trace back to one sample, sequenced in a study of blood T cell repertoires in COVID-19. Sequencing used immunoSEQ multiplex PCR; TCRdb keeps in-frame clones, though not all of them. The data hold about 260,000 clones, with 85% to 90% observed a single time. Sequences were obtained from peripheral blood. The source is a woman aged 25 to 39 with COVID-19, enrolled during active disease.

J is TRBJ2-7 and V is TRBV27; 13 positions agree with TRBD2. Germline V gene lookup returns CDR1 MNHEY and CDR2 SMNVEV (reference sequence). The trim removed 7 bases at V and 3 bases at J, leaving 6 bases unmatched. The CDR3 length is 15 residues. In DNA, the CDR3 is TGTGCCAGCAAATTAGGACTAGCGGGGGACTACGAGCAGTACTTC. Translated, it gives CASKLGLAGDYEQYF.

CDR3 nucleotide sequence: TGTGCCGGAGGGACCCCGTCGGTCCCCGAGCAGTACTTC. Amino acid sequence: CAGGTPSVPEQYF. This sequence joins TRBV2 and TRBJ2-7, with a possible D match to TRBD2 (6 bases). This CDR3 is 13 amino acids long. V gave up 11 bases and J gave up 6 bases, with 20 bases separating them. In germline, CDR1 is SNHLY, CDR2 FYNNEI.

This rearrangement joins TRBV25-1 to TRBJ1-6; D is perhaps TRBD1 (6 bases). The CDR3 consists of 16 residues. V was cut by 2 bases and J by 7 bases, with 15 bases left in between. The germline CDR1 and CDR2 sequences are MGHDK and SYGVNS. The CDR3 nucleotides read TGTGCCAGCAGTGAAAGTGGCAGCAGGGGCAATTCACCCCTCCACTTT. It codes for CASSESGSRGNSPLHF.

The chain joins TRBV18 to TRBJ1-1, with D possibly being TRBD1 (6 bases). V was cut by 4 bases and J by 5 bases, with 17 bases left in between. The CDR3 runs 15 residues. Germline V lookup: CDR1 KGHSH, CDR2 LQKENI. The CDR3 sequence is CASSLNGTPRTEAFF. DNA of the CDR3: TGTGCCAGCTCACTAAATGGGACACCGAGGACTGAAGCTTTCTTT.

V gene TRBV15 combines with J gene TRBJ2-2; D might be TRBD2 (5 bases). The germline V gene has CDR1 LNHNV and CDR2 YYDKDF (reference sequence). Trimming pared 0 bases from V and 2 bases from J, leaving 10 bases between. This CDR3 is 16 amino acids long. As DNA, the CDR3 is TGTGCCACCAGCAGAGACCTTTGGACTAACACCGGGGAGCTGTTTTTT. Encoded protein: CATSRDLWTNTGELFF.

This chain joins TRBV4-3 and TRBJ1-4; no clear D gene. V lost 1 base and J lost 8, with 11 bases in between. Per the germline V gene, CDR1 is LGHNA and CDR2 is YSLEER. This CDR3 region has 14 residues. In DNA, the CDR3 is TGCGCCAGCAGCCAAGGAGGGATAGGGGAAAAACTGTTTTTT. Residues: CASSQGGIGEKLFF.